These 30 T cell receptor beta chains originate from one sample sequenced in a study of shared clonotypes between healthy human individuals. The assay was immunoSEQ multiplex PCR, and TCRdb's table has in-frame clones only and misses some. In the table there are around 1.4 million clones, roughly 98.5% of which are singletons. Sequenced: naive CD4+ T cells sorted from blood. The subset: CD45RA+ positively selected. The origin of the receptors is a man aged 25-40 years in good health.

The CDR3 region is CSSSWGVNTEAFF. The CDR3 DNA is TGCAGCTCATCGTGGGGGGTGAACACTGAAGCTTTCTTT. The chain uses TRBV29-1 and TRBJ1-1; the D gene is possibly TRBD1 (5 bases). This CDR3 is 13 amino acids long. Trimming cost V 8 bases and J 0 bases, with 13 bases left between them. Germline V lookup: CDR1 SQVTM, CDR2 ANQGSEA.

The V and J genes are TRBV5-1 and TRBJ1-1; 9 nucleotides align to TRBD1. Germline lookup yields CDR1 SGHRS and CDR2 YFSETQ. This CDR3 is built from 13 residues. J lost 6 bases, V lost 7 bases, and 7 bases had no gene match. This CDR3 is CASGTGSGPEAFF. CDR3 in DNA: TGCGCCAGCGGGACAGGGTCTGGTCCTGAAGCTTTCTTT. Using reference TRBV5-1 and TRBJ1-1 for the parts outside the CDR3, the full variable domain is KAGVTQTPRYLIKTRGQQVTLSCSPISGHRSVSWYQQTPGQGLQFLFEYFSETQRNKGNFPGRFSGRQFSNSRSEMNVSTLELGDSALYLCASGTGSGPEAFFGQGTRLTVV.

The chain uses TRBV25-1 and TRBJ2-2; D uncertain. With 5 bases removed from V and 1 base from J, the gap between germline ends came to 5 bases. The CDR3 extends over 13 amino acids. Germline V gene data show CDR1 as MGHDK and CDR2 as SYGVNS. The CDR3 protein is CASSFKNTGELFF. The CDR3 coding sequence is TGTGCCAGCAGTTTCAAGAACACCGGGGAGCTGTTTTTT.

This chain connects TRBV7-2 to TRBJ2-1; TRBD2 aligns across 9 bases. The CDR3 runs to 16 residues. V lost 5 bases and J lost 2; bases outside the gene matches: 7. Germline values: CDR1 SGHTA, CDR2 FQGNSA. CDR3 region: CASSRLGGGAYNEQFF. The CDR3 region has the DNA TGTGCCAGCAGCAGGCTTGGCGGGGGGGCCTACAATGAGCAGTTCTTC.

The CDR3: CSGRGTASEETQYF. The CDR3 DNA follows: TGCAGCGGGAGAGGGACAGCTTCAGAGGAGACCCAGTACTTC. The chain joins TRBV29-1 to TRBJ2-5, with 7 bases lining up with TRBD1. The CDR3 has 14 amino acids. J gave up 5 bases and V 7 bases, and 13 bases lay outside the gene matches. The germline V gene has CDR1 SQVTM and CDR2 ANQGSEA. Full variable domain (remainder filled in from reference TRBV29-1 and TRBJ2-5): SAVISQKPSRDICQRGTSLTIQCQVDSQVTMMFWYRQQPGQSLTLIATANQGSEATYESGFVIDKFPISRPNLTFSTLTVSNMSPEDSSIYLCSGRGTASEETQYFGPGTRLLVL.

A word on this clone: The same CDR3 can be traced to other DNA sequences in this sample. The chain joins TRBV6-5 to TRBJ2-7; 10 nucleotides match TRBD2. CDR1 and CDR2 (germline): MNHEY, SVGAGI. V shed 5 bases, J shed 2 bases, and the junction held 3 bases outside the gene matches. The CDR3 is 14 residues long. The CDR3 nucleotides are TGTGCCAGCAGTCGGCTAGCGGGAGCCTACGAGCAGTACTTC. This translates into CASSRLAGAYEQYF.

This clone showed up just once. DNA of the CDR3: TGTGCCAGCAGCTTAGACTCGGGGATAAATGAAAAACTGTTTTTT. Translated: CASSLDSGINEKLFF. The chain carries TRBV11-2 and TRBJ1-4; D gene ambiguous. This CDR3 is built from 15 residues. Germline V CDR1 and CDR2: SGHAT, FQNNGV. V was cut by 0 bases and J by 5 bases, with 10 bases left in between.

Comment on this clone: At the DNA level, this CDR3 is encoded by other sequences in the same sample as well. The genes are TRBV29-1 and TRBJ2-1, with unresolved D. V lost 0 bases and J lost 0, with 6 bases in between. This CDR3 contains 14 residues. Germline CDR1 SQVTM, CDR2 ANQGSEA. The chain's CDR3 is CSVEDRSSYNEQFF. CDR3 in DNA: TGCAGCGTTGAAGACCGAAGCTCCTACAATGAGCAGTTCTTC.

The rearrangement joins TRBV28 to TRBJ1-4, with 7 bases that match TRBD1. J was trimmed by 8 bases and V by 5 bases; bases with no gene match: 8. In germline, CDR1 is MDHEN, CDR2 SYDVKM. The CDR3 contains 14 residues. CDR3 residues: CASSAGTVEEKLFF. For the CDR3, the DNA is TGTGCCAGCAGTGCCGGGACAGTCGAGGAAAAACTGTTTTTT.

The chain employs TRBV10-1 and TRBJ2-7; 10 bases are shared with TRBD1. This CDR3 is built from 14 residues. The V and J ends lost 6 bases and 6 bases, in that order; junction bases with no gene match: 8. The germline V gene encodes CDR1 WNHNN and CDR2 SYGVQD (reference sequence). The CDR3 DNA sequence: TGCGCCAGCAGCCCGGGACAGGGGTTCGGCGAGCAGTACTTC. This codes for CASSPGQGFGEQYF.

The chain employs TRBV7-2 and TRBJ2-7, with 7 bases that match TRBD2. Germline V gene lookup returns CDR1 SGHTA and CDR2 FQGNSA. The CDR3 is 14 residues long. J gave up 4 bases and V 6 bases, and 9 bases lay outside the gene matches. CDR3 nucleotide sequence: TGTGCCAGCAGTTTACTAGCGTCCGGGTACGAGCAGTACTTC. The encoded protein is CASSLLASGYEQYF.

Comment on this clone: This sample also contains other DNA sequences that code for the same CDR3. V gene TRBV30 combines with J gene TRBJ2-7; no definite D call. This CDR3 spans 12 amino acids. Germline V lookup: CDR1 GTSNPN, CDR2 SVGIG (reference sequence). Deletions cut 2 bases from V and 0 bases from J, with 5 bases between. The CDR3 DNA is TGTGCCTGGAGTAGGAGCTCCTACGAGCAGTACTTC. Its protein product is CAWSRSSYEQYF.

Remarks on this clone: Different DNA sequences within this sample yield the same CDR3. The chain couples TRBV18 to TRBJ1-1, with D unresolved. CDR1 is KGHSH, CDR2 LQKENI, per germline. Trimming left V 3 bases short and J 2 bases short, with 7 bases between. CDR3 length equals 13 residues. The CDR3: CASSPSVNTEAFF. DNA of the CDR3: TGTGCCAGCTCACCCTCGGTCAACACTGAAGCTTTCTTT.

The chain combines TRBV2 with TRBJ2-7, with 7 bases fitting TRBD2. The germline CDR1 and CDR2 sequences are SNHLY and FYNNEI. The length of the CDR3 is 14 residues. Trimming cost V 8 bases and J 2 bases; bases outside gene matches: 9. CDR3 residues: CASGGDRGAYEQYF. Here the CDR3 DNA reads TGTGCCAGCGGGGGGGACCGAGGGGCCTACGAGCAGTACTTC. Combining the CDR3 with reference TRBV2 and TRBJ2-7 gives the whole variable domain EPEVTQTPSHQVTQMGQEVILRCVPISNHLYFYWYRQILGQKVEFLVSFYNNEISEKSEIFDDQFSVERPDGSNFTLKIRSTKLEDSAMYFCASGGDRGAYEQYFGPGTRLTVT.

This CDR3 is CASSPWTSGSLPDTQYF. As DNA, the CDR3 is TGTGCCAGCTCACCGTGGACTAGCGGGAGTCTCCCAGATACGCAGTATTTT. The chain couples TRBV18 to TRBJ2-3, with 13 nucleotides matching TRBD2. Germline CDR1 is KGHSH and CDR2 is LQKENI. The CDR3 totals 17 residues. Trimming at V came to 3 bases and at J to 4 bases, leaving 7 bases not matched to a gene.

The V call is TRBV4-3, the J call TRBJ2-3; no clear D gene. The germline V gene encodes CDR1 LGHNA and CDR2 YSLEER. With 2 bases removed from V and 2 bases from J, the gap between germline ends came to 5 bases. This CDR3 is 13 amino acids long. The DNA for the CDR3 is TGCGCCAGCAGCCAACGAGCCACAGATACGCAGTATTTT. Its protein is CASSQRATDTQYF.

The rearrangement uses TRBV14 and TRBJ2-3, with 11 positions matching TRBD2. The trim removed 1 base at V and 2 bases at J, leaving 5 bases unmatched. Germline CDR1 is SGHDN and CDR2 is FVKESK. This CDR3 has 17 amino acids. The CDR3 DNA is TGTGCCAGCAGCCAAGGACTAGCGGGACCCTTCACAGATACGCAGTATTTT. It encodes CASSQGLAGPFTDTQYF.

About this clone itself: The sample carries other DNA sequences with the same CDR3. The rearrangement links TRBV18 to TRBJ2-1; D not certain. Trimming cost V 6 bases and J 2 bases, with 5 bases left between them. The CDR3 extends over 12 amino acids. Germline loops: CDR1 KGHSH, CDR2 LQKENI. The CDR3 spells CASSLAYNEQFF. DNA of the CDR3: TGTGCCAGCTCCCTCGCCTACAATGAGCAGTTCTTC.

This chain links TRBV25-1 with TRBJ2-2; D unclear. V was clipped by 6 bases and J by 7 bases, with 6 bases between them. The CDR3 is made up of 11 amino acids. Germline CDR1 MGHDK, CDR2 SYGVNS. The CDR3 nucleotides read TGTGCCAGCAGAGAGATCGGGGAGCTGTTTTTT. Protein: CASREIGELFF.

The chain links TRBV27 to TRBJ1-2; TRBD1 agrees at 7 bases. The CDR3 runs 14 residues. The V and J ends lost 3 bases and 5 bases, in that order; junction bases with no gene match: 6. Per the germline V gene, CDR1 is MNHEY and CDR2 is SMNVEV (reference sequence). CDR3 DNA: TGTGCCAGCAGTTTGAAACAGGGGTTTTATGGCTACACCTTC. As protein: CASSLKQGFYGYTF.

The chain is built from TRBV4-3 and TRBJ2-7, with 11 bases aligning to TRBD2. CDR1 LGHNA and CDR2 YSLEER come from the germline V gene. The V gene end was trimmed by 3 bases and the J gene end by 3 bases; junction bases not matched to a gene: 7. This CDR3 comprises 16 residues. The CDR3 DNA sequence: TGCGCCAGCAGCCAGGGGACTAGCGGCTGGGACTACGAGCAGTACTTC. As protein: CASSQGTSGWDYEQYF.

This chain links TRBV7-2 with TRBJ2-7, with D perhaps matching TRBD2 (6 bases). Germline CDR1 is SGHTA and CDR2 is FQGNSA. V was pared by 1 base and J by 3 bases, with 13 bases between. The CDR3 covers 15 residues. Here the CDR3 reads CASSLETSSVYEQYF. In nucleotides, the CDR3 is TGTGCCAGCAGCTTAGAAACTAGCTCAGTCTACGAGCAGTACTTC.

The genes are TRBV10-3 and TRBJ2-7; 9 nucleotides agree with TRBD1. The CDR3 consists of 13 residues. From germline, CDR1 is ENHRY and CDR2 SYGVKD. V was clipped by 6 bases and J by 6 bases; unmatched bases: 6. The CDR3 loop is CAISRDREGEQYF. The CDR3 DNA reads as TGTGCCATCAGCCGGGACAGGGAGGGCGAGCAGTACTTC.

In its sample, this clone was seen once. The rearrangement uses TRBV19 and TRBJ2-1; tentatively, D is TRBD2 (6 bases). This CDR3 is built from 12 residues. V shed 6 bases and J shed 9 bases, with 12 bases lying between them. The germline V gene has CDR1 LNHDA and CDR2 SQIVND (reference sequence). The CDR3 region is CASRPRGGEQFF. CDR3 nucleotide sequence: TGTGCCAGTAGACCGAGGGGAGGTGAGCAGTTCTTC.

The genes are TRBV7-9 and TRBJ1-2; no clear D gene. With 0 bases removed from V and 6 bases from J, the gap between germline ends came to 2 bases. The CDR3 has 11 amino acids. The V gene's germline CDR1 is SEHNR and CDR2 FQNEAQ (reference sequence). The CDR3 DNA sequence: TGTGCCAGCAGCTTAGCGGATGGCTACACCTTC. This codes for CASSLADGYTF.

This chain links TRBV4-1 with TRBJ2-7, with D unclear. Germline loops: CDR1 MGHRA, CDR2 YSYEKL. The CDR3 is 13 amino acids. Trimming left V 4 bases short and J 4 bases short, with 11 bases between. CDR3 in DNA: TGCGCCAGCAGCCCGGATCGCGCGTACGAGCAGTACTTC. It specifies CASSPDRAYEQYF.

This rearrangement joins TRBV10-1 to TRBJ2-1; TRBD2 aligns across 12 bases. Germline V gene data show CDR1 as WNHNN and CDR2 as SYGVQD (reference sequence). The CDR3 totals 11 residues. V was clipped by 10 bases and J by 12 bases; unmatched bases: 4. CDR3 sequence reads: CATGLAGWQFF. CDR3 nucleotides: TGCGCCACAGGACTAGCGGGATGGCAGTTCTTC.

The rearrangement links TRBV9 to TRBJ2-5; D is undetermined. Germline V lookup: CDR1 SGDLS, CDR2 YYNGEE. The V gene lost 0 bases and the J gene lost 5 bases, with 14 bases spanning the gap. This CDR3 spans 15 amino acids. The CDR3 sequence is CASSVGVNAWETQYF. CDR3 nucleotide sequence: TGTGCCAGCAGCGTAGGGGTGAACGCATGGGAGACCCAGTACTTC.

The chain combines TRBV5-1 with TRBJ1-1; D is perhaps TRBD1 (6 bases). This CDR3 is built from 14 residues. The germline CDR1 and CDR2 sequences are SGHRS and YFSETQ. V shed 0 bases and J shed 4 bases, with 10 bases lying between them. CDR3 sequence reads: CASSLGQDGTEAFF. For the CDR3, the DNA is TGCGCCAGCAGCTTGGGACAGGATGGCACTGAAGCTTTCTTT.

This chain uses TRBV11-2 with TRBJ2-3; 9 nucleotides agree with TRBD2. V gave up 0 bases and J gave up 0 bases; unmatched junction bases: 4. Per the germline V gene, CDR1 is SGHAT and CDR2 is FQNNGV. The CDR3 runs 17 residues. The CDR3 region is CASSLDLAGYSTDTQYF. The CDR3 DNA is TGTGCCAGCAGCTTAGACCTAGCGGGATACAGCACAGATACGCAGTATTTT.